Described below is a single T cell receptor beta chain sequence and its context. Germline V lookup: CDR1 SQVTM, CDR2 ANQGSEA. The V segment lost 5 bases and the J segment 5 bases; nucleotides outside the gene matches: 3. The CDR3 runs 12 residues. This sample is part of a study of blood T cell repertoires in COVID-19. Study-wide context: COVID-19 samples from acute and convalescent phases originated in the United States, Italy and Spain. T cells, B-cell-depleted T cells, or PBMCs provided the cDNA or gDNA that served as material.

Libraries were prepared by immunoSEQ multiplex PCR; TCRdb keeps only in-frame clonotypes and omits some of them. The sample shows over 200,000 clones, about 90% of them seen only once. Sequenced material: peripheral blood. The source of this sequence is a man younger than 40 with acute or convalescent COVID-19. The gene calls are TRBV29-1 and TRBJ2-5; 9 bases are a match to TRBD2. As DNA, the CDR3 is TGCAGCGTTCTGGCGGGAGGGGAGACCCAGTACTTC. Translated, it gives CSVLAGGETQYF.